These 17 T cell receptor beta chains originate from one sample sequenced in a study of OX40 agonist ivuxolimab in advanced cancers. The data were produced by immunoSEQ multiplex PCR, yet TCRdb's version contains in-frame clones alone and is incomplete. The sample carries more than 80,000 clones, roughly 94% recorded once. The material was CD4+ or CD8+ T cells sorted from blood, obtained in a trial of the OX40 agonist ivuxolimab. These receptor sequences come from an adult with an advanced solid tumor such as melanoma, head and neck, liver or kidney cancer.

V usage is TRBV19 and J usage is TRBJ1-4; D remains ambiguous. Germline V gene data show CDR1 as LNHDA and CDR2 as SQIVND (reference sequence). The CDR3 length is 17 residues. Trimming left V 3 bases short and J 5 bases short, with 19 bases between. The CDR3 region is CASSIRGVGRWNEKLFF. The DNA of the CDR3 is TGTGCCAGTAGTATCCGAGGAGTCGGACGGTGGAATGAAAAACTGTTTTTT.

V gene TRBV7-2 combines with J gene TRBJ2-5, with 9 bases aligning to TRBD1. The DNA end favors TRBJ2-7, so the J call may be wrong. Germline-derived CDR1 and CDR2 are SGHTA and FQGNSA. The CDR3 extends over 14 amino acids. Written as DNA, the CDR3 is TGTGCCAGCAGCTCATATGACAGGGGGTACGAGCAGTACTTC. Protein: CASSSYDRGYEQYF.

The chain combines TRBV15 with TRBJ2-7, with D tentatively TRBD1 (6 bases). There are 15 residues in the CDR3. Germline V CDR1 and CDR2: LNHNV, YYDKDF (reference sequence). The V end lost 3 bases, the J end lost 3 bases, and 15 bases lay between the germline ends. The CDR3 DNA sequence: TGTGCCACCAGCAGCGGGACAATAGAAGGCTACGAGCAGTACTTC. This gives the protein CATSSGTIEGYEQYF.

This CDR3 is CASRERGGTEAFF. The CDR3 region has the DNA TGCGCCAGCAGGGAGAGAGGGGGGACTGAAGCTTTCTTT. The chain uses TRBV5-1 and TRBJ1-1; D possibly corresponds to TRBD1 (6 bases). The germline V and J ends were trimmed by 5 bases and 5 bases, with 13 bases remaining between them. CDR1 is SGHRS and CDR2 is YFSETQ in the germline V gene. The CDR3 contains 13 residues.

This clone has a single count. The chain uses TRBV19 and TRBJ2-7; tentative D call: TRBD2 (6 bases). The germline V gene has CDR1 LNHDA and CDR2 SQIVND (reference sequence). Trimming stripped 11 bases from V and 0 bases from J, with 17 bases between. CDR3 size: 14 residues. CDR3 DNA: TGTGCCGGCGAGGGACTGCTGAGCTCCTACGAGCAGTACTTC. It codes for CAGEGLLSSYEQYF.

The chain combines TRBV11-2 with TRBJ2-4; 8 nucleotides match TRBD1. Germline V gene lookup returns CDR1 SGHAT and CDR2 FQNNGV. This CDR3 has 12 amino acids. V lost 5 bases and J lost 14; bases outside the gene matches: 8. The DNA for the CDR3 is TGTGCCAGCAGCCGAGCACCGGGACAGGAGTACTTC. Translated, it gives CASSRAPGQEYF. Full variable domain (remainder filled in from reference TRBV11-2 and TRBJ2-4): EAGVAQSPRYKIIEKRQSVAFWCNPISGHATLYWYQQILGQGPKLLIQFQNNGVVDDSQLPKDRFSAERLKGVDSTLKIQPAKLEDSAVYLCASSRAPGQEYFGAGTRLSVL.

The rearrangement links TRBV6-5 to TRBJ1-2; 8 bases map to TRBD1. V trimming: 6 bases; J trimming: 2 bases; junction bases outside the gene matches: 5. This CDR3 spans 14 amino acids. From germline, CDR1 is MNHEY and CDR2 SVGAGI. CDR3 nucleotide sequence: TGTGCCAGCAGCTTGGGACAGGCAAACTATGGCTACACCTTC. This sequence encodes CASSLGQANYGYTF.

This chain joins TRBV7-2 and TRBJ2-3; D perhaps matches TRBD2 (7 bases). V dropped 0 bases and J dropped 0 bases, with 13 bases sitting between them. The germline V gene encodes CDR1 SGHTA and CDR2 FQGNSA. The CDR3 is 17 residues long. The CDR3 nucleotides read TGTGCCAGCAGCTTAGCCTACGGGGGGCGAAGCACAGATACGCAGTATTTT. Residues: CASSLAYGGRSTDTQYF.

The J gene is TRBJ2-7, the V gene TRBV27; D uncertain. The germline V gene encodes CDR1 MNHEY and CDR2 SMNVEV (reference sequence). The CDR3 extends over 14 amino acids. Trimming cost V 6 bases and J 0 bases, with 12 bases left between them. This chain's CDR3 is CASSISKSSYEQYF. CDR3 DNA: TGTGCCAGCAGCATTAGCAAGAGCTCCTACGAGCAGTACTTC.

The V and J genes are TRBV27 and TRBJ2-3; D may be TRBD2 (5 bases). The CDR3 is 12 residues long. The germline V and J ends were trimmed by 5 bases and 3 bases, with 6 bases remaining between them. Germline V gene data show CDR1 as MNHEY and CDR2 as SMNVEV (reference sequence). In DNA form, the CDR3 reads TGTGCCAGCAGTCGCGGGACAGATACGCAGTATTTT. Its protein is CASSRGTDTQYF.

The DNA for the CDR3 is TGTGCCAGCAGTTTACGAGAAACTAATGAAAAACTGTTTTTT. It codes for CASSLRETNEKLFF. J is TRBJ1-4 and V is TRBV28, with D unresolved. The CDR3 is made up of 14 amino acids. CDR1 and CDR2 from the germline V gene are MDHEN and SYDVKM. V dropped 2 bases and J dropped 1 base, with 5 bases sitting between them.

The rearrangement links TRBV27 to TRBJ2-7; maybe TRBD2 (6 bases). Germline V gene data show CDR1 as MNHEY and CDR2 as SMNVEV (reference sequence). V was trimmed by 5 bases and J by 4 bases, leaving 15 bases between them. The CDR3 is 14 residues long. The CDR3 DNA reads TGTGCCAGCAGTCGGGGTAGCGGAGGATACGAGCAGTACTTC. It codes for CASSRGSGGYEQYF.

The rearrangement joins TRBV6-1 to TRBJ1-2, with D possibly matching TRBD1 (5 bases). Trimming cost V 0 bases and J 5 bases, with 13 bases left between them. In germline, CDR1 is MNHNS, CDR2 SASEGT. This CDR3 is 15 amino acids long. CDR3 loop: CASSEAPGTTYGYTF. As DNA, the CDR3 is TGTGCCAGCAGTGAAGCGCCGGGGACGACTTATGGCTACACCTTC.

This chain uses TRBV5-1 with TRBJ2-5; no definite D call. The V end was cut by 5 bases, the J end by 5 bases, with 7 bases between. This CDR3 comprises 11 residues. The germline gives CDR1 SGHRS, CDR2 YFSETQ. The CDR3: CASRTAETQYF. As DNA, the CDR3 is TGCGCCAGCAGAACGGCGGAGACCCAGTACTTC.

The CDR3 protein is CASSAYGVSWGDCYTF. CDR3 in DNA: TGTGCCAGCAGCGCTTATGGGGTAAGTTGGGGAGATTGCTACACCTTC. The chain joins TRBV7-2 to TRBJ1-2; no definite D call. This CDR3 comprises 16 residues. The V end was cut by 5 bases, the J end by 9 bases, with 25 bases between. Germline CDR1 SGHTA, CDR2 FQGNSA.

This chain links TRBV29-1 with TRBJ1-2; D call uncertain. The V gene's germline CDR1 is SQVTM and CDR2 ANQGSEA. The CDR3 loop spans 12 amino acids. The V end was cut by 6 bases, the J end by 3 bases, with 11 bases between. CDR3 in DNA: TGCAGCGTAAGGGAGGGCGACTATGGCTACACCTTC. Residues: CSVREGDYGYTF.

The chain is built from TRBV6-5 and TRBJ1-2; tentative D call: TRBD1 (5 bases). The germline V gene encodes CDR1 MNHEY and CDR2 SVGAGI. Trimming stripped 2 bases from V and 4 bases from J, with 11 bases between. There are 14 residues in the CDR3. The CDR3, as DNA: TGTGCCAGCAGTTACGGGGGTCCTCTCTATGGCTACACCTTC. Amino acid sequence: CASSYGGPLYGYTF.